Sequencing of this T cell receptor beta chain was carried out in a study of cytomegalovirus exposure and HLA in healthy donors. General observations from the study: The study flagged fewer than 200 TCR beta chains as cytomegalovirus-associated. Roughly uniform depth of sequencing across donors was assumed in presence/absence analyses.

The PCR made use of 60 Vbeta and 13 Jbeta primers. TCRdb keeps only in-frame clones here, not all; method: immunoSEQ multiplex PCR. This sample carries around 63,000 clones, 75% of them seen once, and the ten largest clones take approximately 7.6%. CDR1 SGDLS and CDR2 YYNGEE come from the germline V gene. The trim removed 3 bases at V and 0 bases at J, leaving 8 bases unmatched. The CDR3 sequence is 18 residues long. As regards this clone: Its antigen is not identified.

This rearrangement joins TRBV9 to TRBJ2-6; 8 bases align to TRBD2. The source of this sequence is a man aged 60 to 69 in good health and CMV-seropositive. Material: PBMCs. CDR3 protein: CASSDKRGPLSGANVLTF. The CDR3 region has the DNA TGTGCCAGCAGCGACAAGCGGGGGCCCCTCTCTGGGGCCAACGTCCTGACTTTC.